Listed below are T cell receptor beta chains from one sample, sequenced in a study of blood T cells in healthy people across ages. TCRdb analysed the 5' RACE reads with MiXCR anew, one entry per CDR3 protein. The sample holds about 780,000 distinct CDR3 sequences, about 42% seen once. The specimen sequenced was blood. All receptors derive from a man older than 75 in good health. Both conserved end residues are part of each CDR3. Each record gives: J gene, D gene, clone size, V gene, CDR3 DNA, CDR3 protein. D genes are given only for firm matches. Where a row states a size, it is once, few, many or the class of an expanded clone; other rows omit it.

J: TRBJ1-4; D: NA; size: NA; V: TRBV30; DNA: TGTGCCTGTAGGCCGCTACCTAGTGAAAAACTGTTTTTT; CDR3: CACRPLPSEKLFF
J: TRBJ2-7; D: NA; size: NA; V: TRBV28; DNA: TGTGCCAGCAATTTCTATGGCTACGAGCAGTACTTC; CDR3: CASNFYGYEQYF
J: TRBJ1-1; D: TRBD1; size: once; V: TRBV6-6; DNA: TGTGCCAGCAGTTACTCGGGACAGGGCGCGGGCACTGAAGCTTTCTTT; CDR3: CASSYSGQGAGTEAFF
J: TRBJ2-1; D: NA; size: few; V: TRBV20-1; DNA: TGCAGTGCTAGTCCCGGGAGCCCCAATGAGCAGTTCTTC; CDR3: CSASPGSPNEQFF
J: TRBJ2-5; D: NA; size: few; V: TRBV6-5; DNA: TGTGCCAGCAGTTACGGGCGGGAGACCCAGTACTTC; CDR3: CASSYGRETQYF
J: TRBJ2-4; D: TRBD2; size: NA; V: TRBV6-2/TRBV6-3; DNA: TGTGCCAGCAGCCTCACTAGCGGCAGTCGGAAAAACATTCAGTACTTC; CDR3: CASSLTSGSRKNIQYF
J: TRBJ2-1; D: TRBD2; size: few; V: TRBV9; DNA: TGTGCCAGCAGCCGAGAAGCGGGAGGGTGGAATGAGCAGTTCTTC; CDR3: CASSREAGGWNEQFF
J: TRBJ2-5; D: NA; size: many; V: TRBV3-1; DNA: TGTGCCAGCAGCCAAATCTTCGGGAGTCGAGAGACCCAGTACTTC; CDR3: CASSQIFGSRETQYF
J: TRBJ2-5; D: NA; size: NA; V: TRBV2; DNA: TGTGCCAGCAGTGAAAGGCCACTACAAGAGACCCAGTACTTC; CDR3: CASSERPLQETQYF
J: TRBJ2-4; D: NA; size: NA; V: TRBV27; DNA: TGTGCCAGCCCCTTTCAGGGTTCAGCCAAAAACATTCAGTACTTC; CDR3: CASPFQGSAKNIQYF
J: TRBJ2-7; D: TRBD1; size: few; V: TRBV28; DNA: TGTGCCAGCAGCTTATTCACAGGGGCGGGCGAGCAGTACTTC; CDR3: CASSLFTGAGEQYF